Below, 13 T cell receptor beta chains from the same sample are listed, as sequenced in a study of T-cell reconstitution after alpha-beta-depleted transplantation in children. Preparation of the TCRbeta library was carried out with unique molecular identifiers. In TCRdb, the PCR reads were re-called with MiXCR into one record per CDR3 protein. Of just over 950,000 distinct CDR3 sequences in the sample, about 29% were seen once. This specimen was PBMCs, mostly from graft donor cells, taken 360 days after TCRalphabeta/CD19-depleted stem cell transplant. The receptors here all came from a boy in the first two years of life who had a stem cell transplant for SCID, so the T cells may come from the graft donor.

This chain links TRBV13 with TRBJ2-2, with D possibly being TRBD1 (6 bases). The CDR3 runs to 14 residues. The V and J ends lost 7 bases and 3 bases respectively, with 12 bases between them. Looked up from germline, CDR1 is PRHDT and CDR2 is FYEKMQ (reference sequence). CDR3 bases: TGTGCCAGCACCCTAAGGGGGTACACCGGGGAGCTGTTTTTT. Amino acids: CASTLRGYTGELFF.

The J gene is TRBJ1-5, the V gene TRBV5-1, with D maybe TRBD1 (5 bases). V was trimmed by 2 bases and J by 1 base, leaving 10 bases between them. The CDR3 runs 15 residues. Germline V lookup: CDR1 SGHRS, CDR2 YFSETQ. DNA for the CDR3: TGCGCCAGCAGCTTCGGGGGATTGAGCAATCAGCCCCAGCATTTT. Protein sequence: CASSFGGLSNQPQHF.

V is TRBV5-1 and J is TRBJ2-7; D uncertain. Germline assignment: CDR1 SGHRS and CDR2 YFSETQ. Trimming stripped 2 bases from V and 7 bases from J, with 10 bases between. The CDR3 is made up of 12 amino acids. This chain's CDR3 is CASSFSSLEQYF. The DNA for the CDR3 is TGCGCCAGCAGCTTCTCATCTTTGGAGCAGTACTTC.

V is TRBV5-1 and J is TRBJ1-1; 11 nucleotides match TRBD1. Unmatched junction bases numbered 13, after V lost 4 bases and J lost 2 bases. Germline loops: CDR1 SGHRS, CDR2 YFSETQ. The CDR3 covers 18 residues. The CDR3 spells CASSAQRTGGTLNTEAFF. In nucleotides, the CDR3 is TGCGCCAGCAGCGCCCAAAGGACAGGGGGCACACTCAACACTGAAGCTTTCTTT.

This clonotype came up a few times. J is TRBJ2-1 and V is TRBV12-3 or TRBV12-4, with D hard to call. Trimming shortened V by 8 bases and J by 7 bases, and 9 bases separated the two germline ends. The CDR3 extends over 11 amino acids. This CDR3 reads CASGPLNEQFF. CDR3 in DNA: TGTGCCAGCGGGCCATTGAATGAGCAGTTCTTC.

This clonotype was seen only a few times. The CDR3 region is CASSDIFGQGGTDTQYF. The DNA for the CDR3 is TGCGCCAGCAGTGACATCTTCGGACAGGGGGGCACAGATACGCAGTATTTT. The chain uses TRBV10-1 and TRBJ2-3; 10 positions agree with TRBD1. Germline V gene sequence: CDR1 WNHNN, CDR2 SYGVQD (reference sequence). The CDR3 consists of 17 residues. V lost 3 bases to trimming and J lost 1 base; unmatched junction nucleotides: 7.

The CDR3 spells CASSQDRRGSNQPQHF. The CDR3 DNA reads TGCGCCAGCAGCCAAGATAGACGAGGGAGCAATCAGCCCCAGCATTTT. The V call is TRBV4-1, the J call TRBJ1-5; D ambiguous. Per germline, CDR1 MGHRA and CDR2 YSYEKL. V lost 0 bases and J lost 1, with 10 bases in between. CDR3 length: 16 amino acids.

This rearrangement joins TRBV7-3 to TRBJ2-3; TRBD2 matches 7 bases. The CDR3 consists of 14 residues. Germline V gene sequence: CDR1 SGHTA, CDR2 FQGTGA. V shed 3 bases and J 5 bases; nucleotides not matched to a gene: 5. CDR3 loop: CASSFGLDLDTQYF. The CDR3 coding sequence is TGTGCCAGCAGCTTTGGACTAGATCTAGATACGCAGTATTTT.

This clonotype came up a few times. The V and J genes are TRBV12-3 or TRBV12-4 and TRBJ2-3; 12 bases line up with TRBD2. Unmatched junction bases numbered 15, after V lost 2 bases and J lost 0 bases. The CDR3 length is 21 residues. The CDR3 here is CASSLFPQLAGGHESTDTQYF. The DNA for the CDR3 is TGTGCCAGCAGTTTATTTCCCCAACTAGCGGGGGGACACGAAAGCACAGATACGCAGTATTTT.

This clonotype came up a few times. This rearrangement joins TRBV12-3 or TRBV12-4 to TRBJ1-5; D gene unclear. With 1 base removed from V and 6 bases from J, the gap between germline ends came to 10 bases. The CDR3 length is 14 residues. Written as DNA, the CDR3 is TGTGCCAGCAGTTTAGAGTCAAGAAGTCAGCCCCAGCATTTT. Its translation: CASSLESRSQPQHF.

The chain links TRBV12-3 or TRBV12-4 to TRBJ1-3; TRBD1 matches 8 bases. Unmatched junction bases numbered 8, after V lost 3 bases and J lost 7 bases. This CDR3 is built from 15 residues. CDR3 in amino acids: CASSFAGGSRNTIYF. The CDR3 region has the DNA TGTGCCAGCAGTTTTGCAGGGGGCTCACGGAACACCATATATTTT.

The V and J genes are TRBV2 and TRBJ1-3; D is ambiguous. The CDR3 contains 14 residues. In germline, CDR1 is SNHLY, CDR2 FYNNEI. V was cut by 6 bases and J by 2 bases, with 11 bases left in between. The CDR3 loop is CASRARTAGNTIYF. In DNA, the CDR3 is TGTGCCAGCAGGGCCCGGACGGCTGGAAACACCATATATTTT.

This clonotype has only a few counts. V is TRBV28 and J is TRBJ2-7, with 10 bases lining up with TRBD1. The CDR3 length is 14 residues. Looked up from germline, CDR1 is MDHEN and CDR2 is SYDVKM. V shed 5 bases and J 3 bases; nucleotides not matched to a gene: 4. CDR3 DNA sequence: TGTGCCAGCAGTATTTGGGACAGGGGCTACGAGCAGTACTTC. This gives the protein CASSIWDRGYEQYF.